The sequence of this TCR beta chain was determined in a study of CD8+ T cells in alopecia areata. Across the whole study: Tofacitinib dosing lasted 6 to 18 months, which was then followed by 6 months off drug. Study-level findings and limits: How baseline CD8+ expansion relates to response remains uncertain (there was one nonresponder). The study found higher clonality in lesional than normal scalp, especially in alopecia totalis/universalis.

RNA was extracted and reverse transcribed into cDNA as the sequencing template. The repertoire was sequenced with immunoSEQ multiplex PCR; TCRdb's copy has only in-frame clones and lacks some. The sample holds more than 130,000 clones, 65% to 90% seen once. The CDR3 is made up of 15 amino acids. V shed 5 bases and J shed 4 bases, with 17 bases lying between them. In germline, CDR1 is MNHNY, CDR2 SVGAGI (reference sequence). Treatment of the sample: oral pan-JAK inhibitor, 5-10 mg twice daily. Notes on this clone: Antigen specificity is unknown.

V and J are TRBV6-6 and TRBJ1-2; no definite D call. The sequenced sample was CD8+ T cells sorted from blood, obtained at week 4, from a patient treated with tofacitinib. This clonotype was obtained from a human donor with alopecia areata. CDR3 nucleotide sequence: TGTGCCAGCAGTAGGGCGGATGACTTAGGCTATGGCTACACCTTC. It specifies CASSRADDLGYGYTF.